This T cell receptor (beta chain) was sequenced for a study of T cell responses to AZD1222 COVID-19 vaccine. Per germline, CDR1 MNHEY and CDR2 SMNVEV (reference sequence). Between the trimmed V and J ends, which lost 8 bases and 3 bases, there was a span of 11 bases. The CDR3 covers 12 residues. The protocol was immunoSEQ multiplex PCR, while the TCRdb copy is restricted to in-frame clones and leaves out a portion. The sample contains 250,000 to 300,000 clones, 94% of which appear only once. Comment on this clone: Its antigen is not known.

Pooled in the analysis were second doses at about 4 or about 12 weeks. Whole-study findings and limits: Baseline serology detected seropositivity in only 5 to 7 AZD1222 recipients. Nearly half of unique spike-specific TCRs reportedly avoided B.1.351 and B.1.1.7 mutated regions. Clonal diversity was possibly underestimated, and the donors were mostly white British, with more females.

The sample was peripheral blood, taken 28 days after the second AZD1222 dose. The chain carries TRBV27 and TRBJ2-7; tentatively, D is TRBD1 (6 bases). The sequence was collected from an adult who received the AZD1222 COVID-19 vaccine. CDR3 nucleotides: TGTGCCAGCGGCTCACAGGGCTACGAGCAGTACTTC. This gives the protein CASGSQGYEQYF.